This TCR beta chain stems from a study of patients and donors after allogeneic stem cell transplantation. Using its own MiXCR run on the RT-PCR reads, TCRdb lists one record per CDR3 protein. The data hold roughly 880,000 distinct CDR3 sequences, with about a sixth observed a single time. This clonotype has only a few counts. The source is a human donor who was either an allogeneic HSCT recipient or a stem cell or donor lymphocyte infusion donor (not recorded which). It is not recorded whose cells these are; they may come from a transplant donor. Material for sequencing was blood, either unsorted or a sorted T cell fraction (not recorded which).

The CDR3, as DNA: TGTGCTAGTGGTCCGCGGACAGGGGATGAGGGCTACACCTTC. Its protein product is CASGPRTGDEGYTF. The chain couples TRBV12-5 to TRBJ1-2; 9 bases line up with TRBD1. This CDR3 contains 14 residues. Trimming cost V 5 bases and J 8 bases; bases outside gene matches: 9. Germline V gene sequence: CDR1 LGHNT, CDR2 FRNRAP.